This T cell receptor (beta chain) came from a study of blood T cell repertoires in COVID-19. The table came from immunoSEQ multiplex PCR; TCRdb's copy has only in-frame clones and leaves some out. The sample holds around 300,000 clones, 70% to 90% seen once. In germline, CDR1 is SEHNR, CDR2 FQNEAQ (reference sequence). There are 17 residues in the CDR3. V lost 5 bases and J lost 6; bases outside the gene matches: 11. This clone was seen a handful of times. The sample taken for sequencing was peripheral blood. This rearrangement joins TRBV7-9 to TRBJ1-5, with 12 bases matching TRBD1. This TCR derives from a woman in her fifties or sixties with active or convalescent COVID-19. CDR3 region: CASSPLPGQGASQPQHF. The CDR3 coding sequence is TGTGCCAGCAGCCCACTTCCGGGACAGGGGGCGAGTCAGCCCCAGCATTTT.